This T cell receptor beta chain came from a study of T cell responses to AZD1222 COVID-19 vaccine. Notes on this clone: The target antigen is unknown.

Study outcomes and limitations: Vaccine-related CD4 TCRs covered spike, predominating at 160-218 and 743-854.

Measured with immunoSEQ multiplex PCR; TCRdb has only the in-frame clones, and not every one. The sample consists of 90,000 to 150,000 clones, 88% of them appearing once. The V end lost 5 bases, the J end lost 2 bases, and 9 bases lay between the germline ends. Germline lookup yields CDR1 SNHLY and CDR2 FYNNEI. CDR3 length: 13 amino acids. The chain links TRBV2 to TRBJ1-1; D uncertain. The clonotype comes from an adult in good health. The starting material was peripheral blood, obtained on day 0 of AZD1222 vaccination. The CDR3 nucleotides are TGTGCCAGCAGTACACAGCTAAACACTGAAGCTTTCTTT. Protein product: CASSTQLNTEAFF.